The source of this T cell receptor beta chain is a study of shared clonotypes between healthy human individuals. The study's findings and limits: Clonotypes shared by all four donors outscored non-shared clonotypes in generation probability.

Comment on this clone: Its antigen is as yet unknown.

V was trimmed by 6 bases and J by 6 bases, leaving 18 bases between them. The CDR3 is 16 residues long. Germline CDR1 and CDR2: SNHLY and FYNNEI. The test was conducted at deep level. Measured with immunoSEQ multiplex PCR; TCRdb has only the in-frame clones, and not every one. The table has some 1 million clones, approximately 76% seen once. Sequences were obtained from memory CD4+ T cells sorted from blood. The subset was: CD45RA-negative fraction. The origin of this receptor is a man aged 18 to 29 in good health. This chain joins TRBV2 and TRBJ1-6; D is perhaps TRBD1 (6 bases). The DNA for the CDR3 is TGTGCCAGCAGCAGAGAGGGGGGGCCCACTAATTCACCCCTCCACTTT. Translating it yields CASSREGGPTNSPLHF.